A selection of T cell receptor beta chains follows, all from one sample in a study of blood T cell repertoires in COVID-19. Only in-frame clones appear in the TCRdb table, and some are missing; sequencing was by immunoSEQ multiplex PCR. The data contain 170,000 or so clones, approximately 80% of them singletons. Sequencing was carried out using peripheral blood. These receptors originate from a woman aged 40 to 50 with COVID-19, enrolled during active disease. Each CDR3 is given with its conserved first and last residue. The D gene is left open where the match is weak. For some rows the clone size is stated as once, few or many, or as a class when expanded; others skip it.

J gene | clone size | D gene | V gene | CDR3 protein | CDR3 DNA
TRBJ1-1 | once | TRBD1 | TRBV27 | CASSSRTGPMNTEAFF | TGTGCCAGCAGTTCCCGGACAGGTCCCATGAACACTGAAGCTTTCTTT
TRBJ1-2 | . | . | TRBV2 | CASSLGTGEFYGYTF | TGTGCCAGCAGTCTGGGAACAGGCGAATTCTATGGCTACACCTTC
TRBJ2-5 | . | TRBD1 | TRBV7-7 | CASSLGTGESETQYF | TGTGCCAGCAGCTTAGGGACAGGGGAGTCAGAGACCCAGTACTTC
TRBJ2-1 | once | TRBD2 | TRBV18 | CATSQREGYNEQFF | TGTGCCACCTCCCAGCGGGAGGGGTACAATGAGCAGTTCTTC
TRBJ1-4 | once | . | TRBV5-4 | CASSLAQGPDEKLFF | TGTGCCAGCAGCTTGGCCCAGGGCCCGGATGAAAAACTGTTTTTT
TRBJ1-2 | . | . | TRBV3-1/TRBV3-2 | CASSQVAAGALVYGYTF | TGTGCCAGCAGCCAAGTCGCGGCGGGGGCACTCGTATATGGCTACACCTTC
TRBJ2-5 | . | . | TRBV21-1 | CASSTLGYTRDIGETQYF | TGTGCCAGCAGCACATTGGGATACACCCGGGACATCGGGGAGACCCAGTACTTC
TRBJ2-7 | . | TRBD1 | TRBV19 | CASPETGNYEQYF | TGTGCCAGTCCTGAGACAGGGAACTACGAGCAGTACTTC
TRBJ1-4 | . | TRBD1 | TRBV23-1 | CASNPGTALGVREKLFF | TGCGCCAGCAATCCCGGGACAGCCCTCGGGGTGAGGGAAAAACTGTTTTTT
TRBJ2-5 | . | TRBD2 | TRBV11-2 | CASSFPGKAGAGGRETQYF | TGTGCCAGCAGCTTCCCCGGGAAGGCGGGAGCGGGGGGGAGGGAGACCCAGTACTTC
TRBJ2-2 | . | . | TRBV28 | CASSLFQSYTGELFF | TGTGCCAGCAGTTTATTTCAAAGCTACACCGGGGAGCTGTTTTTT
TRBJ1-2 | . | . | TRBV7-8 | CASSLAGGGGYTF | TGTGCCAGCAGCTTAGCTGGGGGAGGAGGCTACACCTTC
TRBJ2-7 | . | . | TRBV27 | CASRPDILYEQYF | TGTGCCAGCAGGCCGGACATCCTCTACGAGCAGTACTTC
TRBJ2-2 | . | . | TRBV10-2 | CATPRNPNTGELFF | TGCGCCACCCCCAGGAACCCGAACACCGGGGAGCTGTTTTTT
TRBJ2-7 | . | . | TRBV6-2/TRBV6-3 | CASSYGGASYEQYF | TGTGCCAGCAGTTACGGCGGGGCCTCCTACGAGCAGTACTTC
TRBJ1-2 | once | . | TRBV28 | CASSDGQRMANYGYTF | TGTGCCAGCAGTGACGGACAGAGAATGGCTAACTATGGCTACACCTTC
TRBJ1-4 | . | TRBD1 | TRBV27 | CASSLGTGGEKLFF | TGTGCCAGCAGTTTAGGGACAGGGGGCGAAAAACTGTTTTTT
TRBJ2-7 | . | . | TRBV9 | CASSVDRVSYEQYF | TGTGCCAGCAGCGTAGACAGGGTCTCCTACGAGCAGTACTTC
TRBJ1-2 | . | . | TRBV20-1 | CSATTGEGYTF | TGCAGTGCTACTACAGGTGAAGGCTACACCTTC
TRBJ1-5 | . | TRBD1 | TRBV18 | CASSDRGGNQPQHF | TGTGCCAGCTCAGACAGGGGAGGCAATCAGCCCCAGCATTTT
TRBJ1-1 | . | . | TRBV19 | CASSIMEGEAFF | TGTGCCAGTAGTATAATGGAGGGTGAAGCTTTCTTT
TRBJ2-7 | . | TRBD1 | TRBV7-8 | CASSRQGAYEQYF | TGTGCCAGCAGCAGACAGGGGGCTTACGAGCAGTACTTC
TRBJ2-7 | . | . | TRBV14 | CASSLQGGRRDF | TGTGCCAGCAGCCTTCAGGGTGGACGTCGGGACTTC
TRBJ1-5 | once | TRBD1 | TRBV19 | CASKAPGTGSNQPQHF | TGTGCCAGTAAAGCCCCGGGGACAGGGTCCAATCAGCCCCAGCATTTT
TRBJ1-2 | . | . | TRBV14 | CASSQVQNYGYTF | TGTGCCAGCAGCCAAGTACAAAACTATGGCTACACCTTC
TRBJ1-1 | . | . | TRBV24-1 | CATSVDIMNTEAFF | TGTGCCACCAGTGTTGACATCATGAACACTGAAGCTTTCTTT
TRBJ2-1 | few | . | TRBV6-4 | CASSEAAGTYNEQFF | TGTGCCAGCAGTGAGGCGGCGGGGACCTACAATGAGCAGTTCTTC
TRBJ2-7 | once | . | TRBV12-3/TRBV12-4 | CASSFLVAREQYF | TGTGCCAGCAGTTTTCTAGTTGCGCGCGAGCAGTACTTC
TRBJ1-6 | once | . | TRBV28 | CASSWRSISYNSPLHF | TGTGCCAGCAGCTGGCGGTCGATCTCCTATAATTCACCCCTCCACTTT
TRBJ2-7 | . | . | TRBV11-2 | CASSLDYRVAPNSYEQYF | TGTGCCAGCAGCTTAGATTACCGGGTCGCCCCGAACTCCTACGAGCAGTACTTC
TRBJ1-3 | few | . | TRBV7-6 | CASSLIPVSSGNTIYF | TGTGCCAGCAGCTTAATCCCCGTCAGCTCTGGAAACACCATATATTTT
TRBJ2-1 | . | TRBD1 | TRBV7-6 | CASSLVRGQGNVQFF | TGTGCCAGCAGCTTAGTCCGGGGACAGGGTAACGTGCAGTTCTTC
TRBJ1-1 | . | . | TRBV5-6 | CASTYRQGNTEAFF | TGTGCCAGCACCTACCGGCAGGGGAACACTGAAGCTTTCTTT
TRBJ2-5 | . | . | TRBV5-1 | CASSLGREKETQYF | TGCGCCAGCAGCTTAGGCCGGGAAAAAGAGACCCAGTACTTC
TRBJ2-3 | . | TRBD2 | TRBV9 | CASSVVPRTSGTTDTQYF | TGTGCCAGCAGCGTAGTCCCCAGGACTAGCGGGACCACAGATACGCAGTATTTT
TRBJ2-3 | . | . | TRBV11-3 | CASSFGGFTDTQYF | TGTGCCAGCAGCTTCGGGGGATTCACAGATACGCAGTATTTT